The 29 T cell receptor beta chains in this list originate from one sample, sequenced in a study of spatial heterogeneity in lung cancer. TCRdb reanalysed the 5' RACE reads using MiXCR and keeps one entry per CDR3 protein. The table lists 45,000 to 65,000 distinct CDR3 sequences, around 6.7% of them singletons. Time point in this sample: blood at routine non-recurrence follow-up after resection. Whole RNA from tumor, nontumor lung or frozen PBMC was sequenced unsorted. The sequencing used PBMCs, collected at follow-up. These receptors were obtained from a female donor with early-stage non-small cell lung cancer.

The chain is built from TRBV6-2 or TRBV6-3 and TRBJ2-5, with D unclear. The CDR3 covers 12 residues. Germline V lookup: CDR1 MNHEY, CDR2 SVGEGT. V lost 9 bases to trimming and J lost 4 bases, with 12 bases between them. Here the CDR3 reads CASRDTGETQYF. The CDR3, as DNA: TGTGCCAGTCGTGATACGGGAGAGACCCAGTACTTC.

In its sample, this clonotype was seen many times. The CDR3 sequence is CATSRRTAVLKNIQYF. DNA for the CDR3: TGTGCCACCAGCCGAAGGACAGCAGTCCTCAAAAACATTCAGTACTTC. The chain combines TRBV15 with TRBJ2-4, with a tentative D call TRBD1 (6 bases). V gave up 5 bases and J gave up 3 bases, with 17 bases separating them. The CDR3 has 16 amino acids. CDR1 LNHNV and CDR2 YYDKDF come from the germline V gene (reference sequence). Variable domain in full (rest from reference TRBV15 and TRBJ2-4): DAMVIQNPRYQVTQFGKPVTLSCSQTLNHNVMYWYQQKSSQAPKLLFHYYDKDFNNEADTPDNFQSRRPNTSFCFLDIRSPGLGDTAMYLCATSRRTAVLKNIQYFGAGTRLSVL.

Notes on this clonotype: A clone one base away is much larger, so this may be a read error. The gene calls are TRBV2 and TRBJ1-1; D gene unclear. Germline V gene lookup returns CDR1 SNHLY and CDR2 FYNNEI. The CDR3 runs to 14 residues. The CDR3 DNA reads TGTGCCAGCAGTGGACTGTCGACGCGGACTGGAGCTTTCTTT. This codes for CASSGLSTRTGAFF.

At least ten counts were recorded for this clonotype. The chain has TRBV27 and TRBJ1-4; no clear D gene. Trimming stripped 6 bases from V and 1 base from J, with 0 bases between. In germline, CDR1 is MNHEY, CDR2 SMNVEV (reference sequence). The CDR3 length is 11 residues. CDR3 in DNA: TGTGCCAGCAGAACTAATGAAAAACTGTTTTTT. Translating it yields CASRTNEKLFF. Full variable domain (missing parts from reference TRBV27 and TRBJ1-4): EAQVTQNPRYLITVTGKKLTVTCSQNMNHEYMSWYRQDPGLGLRQIYYSMNVEVTDKGDVPEGYKVSRKEKRNFPLILESPSPNQTSLYFCASRTNEKLFFGSGTQLSVL.

This clonotype occurred many times. V and J are TRBV6-1 and TRBJ2-1; D possibly matches TRBD1 or TRBD2 (5 bases each). Deletions cut 7 bases from V and 6 bases from J, with 22 bases between. CDR1 is MNHNS and CDR2 is SASEGT in the germline V gene. The CDR3 is 16 amino acids. The CDR3 reads CASKEFGALLPNEQFF. CDR3 in DNA: TGTGCCAGCAAAGAGTTCGGGGCGCTCCTCCCCAATGAGCAGTTCTTC.

This clonotype was found a few times. V usage is TRBV5-1 and J usage is TRBJ2-3; 9 bases line up with TRBD1. The trim removed 3 bases at V and 4 bases at J, leaving 6 bases unmatched. This CDR3 region has 15 residues. Germline CDR1 is SGHRS and CDR2 is YFSETQ. CDR3 coding DNA: TGCGCCAGCAGCTCACGGACAGGGGCGCCAGATACGCAGTATTTT. Its protein is CASSSRTGAPDTQYF.

V and J are TRBV6-6 and TRBJ2-2, with TRBD1 identical over 11 bases. Germline V lookup: CDR1 MNHNY, CDR2 SVGAGI (reference sequence). The CDR3 contains 16 residues. V lost 5 bases and J lost 7; bases outside the gene matches: 9. DNA of the CDR3: TGTGCCAGCAGTCCCTCCGGACAGGGGGCAGGCGGGGAGCTGTTTTTT. This sequence encodes CASSPSGQGAGGELFF.

This clonotype was seen repeatedly, ten times or more. The chain carries TRBV27 and TRBJ1-4; maybe TRBD1 (5 bases). V was pared by 0 bases and J by 7 bases, with 9 bases between. Germline CDR1 MNHEY, CDR2 SMNVEV (reference sequence). The CDR3 is 14 residues long. This CDR3 reads CASSLSGVGEKLFF. In nucleotides, the CDR3 is TGTGCCAGCAGTTTATCAGGGGTTGGTGAAAAACTGTTTTTT.

This clonotype was observed many times. The CDR3 sequence is CASSQEGRILEQFF. Written as DNA, the CDR3 is TGTGCCAGCAGCCAAGAAGGGCGGATTCTAGAGCAGTTCTTC. The J gene is TRBJ2-1, the V gene TRBV3-1, with D hard to call. From germline, CDR1 is LGHDT and CDR2 YNNKEL (reference sequence). The V and J ends lost 0 bases and 10 bases respectively, with 13 bases between them. The CDR3 sequence is 14 residues long.

This clonotype was seen repeatedly, ten times or more. The genes are TRBV6-1 and TRBJ1-2; D possibly corresponds to TRBD1 (5 bases). V shed 1 base and J shed 8 bases, with 11 bases lying between them. The germline V gene has CDR1 MNHNS and CDR2 SASEGT. This CDR3 region has 13 residues. CDR3 protein: CASSEESGDGYTF. The CDR3 coding sequence is TGTGCCAGCAGTGAAGAATCGGGGGACGGCTACACCTTC.

This clonotype showed up just a few times. CDR3 DNA sequence: TGCAGTGCTCGAAGCCCCGGGACAGGGTTTGGCTACACCTTC. It translates to CSARSPGTGFGYTF. V usage is TRBV20-1 and J usage is TRBJ1-2, with 9 positions matching TRBD1. This CDR3 spans 14 amino acids. CDR1 and CDR2 (germline): DFQATT, SNEGSKA (reference sequence). With V trimmed by 5 bases and J by 7 bases, 11 bases remained unmatched.

The table lists this clonotype with a few counts. CDR3 loop: CASSLRTSGATTYEQYF. In DNA form, the CDR3 reads TGCGCCAGCAGCTTGAGGACTAGCGGGGCGACTACCTACGAGCAGTACTTC. The chain employs TRBV5-1 and TRBJ2-7, with 12 bases matching TRBD2. With 1 base clipped from V and 2 bases from J, the junction kept 7 bases outside the gene matches. This CDR3 has 17 amino acids. CDR1 is SGHRS and CDR2 is YFSETQ in the germline V gene.

At least ten counts were recorded for this clonotype. This sequence joins TRBV28 and TRBJ1-2; 7 nucleotides align to TRBD1. The CDR3 consists of 14 residues. V trimming: 3 bases; J trimming: 8 bases; junction bases outside the gene matches: 9. Germline CDR1 and CDR2: MDHEN and SYDVKM. The CDR3 protein is CASSFGTAAKGYTF. The DNA of the CDR3 is TGTGCCAGCAGTTTTGGGACAGCTGCTAAGGGCTACACCTTC.

This clonotype showed up many times. The chain recombines TRBV3-1 with TRBJ2-3; 8 bases fit TRBD2. V trimming: 3 bases; J trimming: 0 bases; junction bases outside the gene matches: 8. The CDR3 length is 17 residues. Looked up from germline, CDR1 is LGHDT and CDR2 is YNNKEL (reference sequence). CDR3 bases: TGTGCCAGCAGCCACCCTCTAGCGGGTATTAGCACAGATACGCAGTATTTT. Its translation is CASSHPLAGISTDTQYF.

V gene TRBV4-3 combines with J gene TRBJ2-1, with 11 positions matching TRBD2. Looked up from germline, CDR1 is LGHNA and CDR2 is YSLEER. This CDR3 region has 15 residues. Trimming removed 3 bases from V and 3 bases from J; junction bases left unmatched: 1. The CDR3 region has the DNA TGCGCCAGCAGCCAGGGACTAGCGGTCTACAATGAGCAGTTCTTC. Encoded protein: CASSQGLAVYNEQFF.

This clonotype was observed many times. The chain joins TRBV6-1 to TRBJ1-4; a possible D gene is TRBD1 (5 bases). The CDR3 extends over 14 amino acids. Per germline, CDR1 MNHNS and CDR2 SASEGT. The V gene lost 6 bases and the J gene lost 3 bases, with 11 bases spanning the gap. Written as DNA, the CDR3 is TGTGCCAGCAGAAGACAGCCATCTAATGAAAAACTGTTTTTT. It yields the protein CASRRQPSNEKLFF.

In its sample, this clonotype was seen many times. The chain recombines TRBV6-5 with TRBJ1-1; 12 positions match TRBD1. The CDR3 has 16 residues. CDR1 MNHEY and CDR2 SVGAGI come from the germline V gene. V was pared by 5 bases and J by 5 bases, with 9 bases of the junction left unmatched. CDR3 sequence reads: CASSTPGQGAITEAFF. The CDR3 nucleotides are TGTGCCAGCAGTACTCCGGGACAGGGGGCGATTACTGAAGCTTTCTTT.

This clonotype was seen a handful of times. The chain employs TRBV7-2 and TRBJ1-3, with 9 nucleotides matching TRBD1. Germline V lookup: CDR1 SGHTA, CDR2 FQGNSA. This CDR3 region has 17 residues. Trimming removed 2 bases from V and 5 bases from J; junction bases left unmatched: 10. DNA of the CDR3: TGTGCCAGCAGCTTAACCGGGACAGGGTCTCTTAGAAACACCATATATTTT. Translating it yields CASSLTGTGSLRNTIYF.

The rearrangement joins TRBV6-2 or TRBV6-3 to TRBJ2-3, with a weak D call TRBD2 (6 bases). From germline, CDR1 is MNHEY and CDR2 SVGEGT. The CDR3 sequence is 15 residues long. Trimming shortened V by 0 bases and J by 3 bases, and 10 bases separated the two germline ends. DNA for the CDR3: TGTGCCAGCAGTTACTCGCGCGGGGTTACAGATACGCAGTATTTT. Its translation: CASSYSRGVTDTQYF.

The chain carries TRBV10-3 and TRBJ1-6; tentative D call: TRBD1 (5 bases). V was shortened by 2 bases and J by 10 bases, with 18 bases between the two germline ends. The CDR3 consists of 16 residues. Germline CDR1 reads ENHRY; CDR2 reads SYGVKD. DNA for the CDR3: TGTGCCATCAGTGAGAGACAGCCCCGTGGTGAATCACCCCTCCACTTT. This gives the protein CAISERQPRGESPLHF.

In its sample, this clonotype was seen many times. The chain's CDR3 is CASSPSGTGGYEQYF. CDR3 coding DNA: TGTGCCAGCAGCCCCTCCGGGACAGGGGGGTACGAGCAGTACTTC. The chain couples TRBV13 to TRBJ2-7, with TRBD1 identical over 11 bases. Germline V CDR1 and CDR2: PRHDT, FYEKMQ (reference sequence). CDR3 length equals 15 residues. Trimming took 5 bases from V and 4 from J; bases not matched to a gene: 7.

This rearrangement joins TRBV10-3 to TRBJ1-2, with D tentatively TRBD1 (5 bases). V lost 0 bases and J 7 bases, leaving 9 bases between the germline ends. This CDR3 has 13 amino acids. Germline CDR1 and CDR2: ENHRY and SYGVKD. CDR3 region: CAISESRGTGYTF. CDR3 coding DNA: TGTGCCATCAGTGAGTCGAGGGGAACTGGCTACACCTTC.

This clonotype was detected only a few times. The V call is TRBV11-2, the J call TRBJ2-3; TRBD2 might be the D (6 bases). From germline, CDR1 is SGHAT and CDR2 FQNNGV. V lost 0 bases and J 0 bases, leaving 10 bases between the germline ends. This CDR3 has 16 amino acids. CDR3 sequence reads: CASSLDGRPSTDTQYF. In DNA form, the CDR3 reads TGTGCCAGCAGCTTAGACGGGAGACCTAGCACAGATACGCAGTATTTT.

This clonotype was seen ten or more times. The chain combines TRBV20-1 with TRBJ1-2; 8 bases line up with TRBD1. Germline V gives CDR1 DFQATT, CDR2 SNEGSKA (reference sequence). The CDR3 consists of 12 residues. After removal of 3 bases from V and 4 bases from J, the junction contained 1 base not matched to a gene. The DNA of the CDR3 is TGCAGTGCTAGCGGGACAGGCTATGGCTACACCTTC. This sequence encodes CSASGTGYGYTF.

This clonotype was seen at least ten times. This chain joins TRBV6-2 or TRBV6-3 and TRBJ2-3, with unresolved D. V lost 4 bases to trimming and J lost 6 bases, with 8 bases between them. In germline, CDR1 is MNHEY, CDR2 SVGEGT. The CDR3 runs 12 residues. The chain's CDR3 is CASSSRTDTQYF. The CDR3 coding sequence is TGTGCCAGCAGTTCCCGGACGGATACGCAGTATTTT.

This clonotype occurred many times. The chain carries TRBV6-5 and TRBJ2-5, with 11 bases fitting TRBD2. Unmatched junction bases numbered 8, after V lost 0 bases and J lost 2 bases. Germline V gene sequence: CDR1 MNHEY, CDR2 SVGAGI. CDR3 length: 18 amino acids. The chain's CDR3 is CASSYSSLAGGTQETQYF. Here the CDR3 DNA reads TGTGCCAGCAGTTACTCCTCCCTAGCGGGGGGAACACAAGAGACCCAGTACTTC.

This clonotype was seen ten or more times. The chain combines TRBV7-2 with TRBJ1-6, with D maybe TRBD1 (5 bases). The V gene lost 5 bases and the J gene lost 8 bases, with 13 bases spanning the gap. Germline values: CDR1 SGHTA, CDR2 FQGNSA. This CDR3 region has 14 residues. This CDR3 reads CASSRQGGDSPLHF. DNA of the CDR3: TGTGCCAGCAGCAGGCAGGGCGGTGATTCACCCCTCCACTTT.

Ten or more counts support this clonotype. The J gene is TRBJ1-2, the V gene TRBV7-2, with unresolved D. CDR3 length: 14 amino acids. Trimming removed 8 bases from V and 0 bases from J, with 13 bases in between. The germline V gene encodes CDR1 SGHTA and CDR2 FQGNSA. CDR3 in DNA: TGTGCCAGCCGAAAGGGCGAAGCTAACTATGGCTACACCTTC. As protein: CASRKGEANYGYTF.

This clonotype was seen only a few times. The V and J genes are TRBV5-4 and TRBJ1-4; TRBD1 is a possible D gene (5 bases). CDR3 length equals 14 residues. Germline CDR1 reads SGHNT; CDR2 reads YYREEE (reference sequence). Trimming cost V 1 base and J 8 bases, with 12 bases left between them. The CDR3 nucleotides are TGTGCCAGCAGCTTGCAAAGGGGCGGGGAAAAACTGTTTTTT. Translated: CASSLQRGGEKLFF.